This T cell receptor (beta chain) was observed in a study of cytomegalovirus exposure and HLA in healthy donors. Whole-study findings and limits: Exclusion as indistinguishable affected some V segments, including TRBV6-2 and TRBV6-3. Researchers reported in a later analysis that a missense DCLRE1C variant was tied to TCR beta V- and J-gene trimming. Most CMV-associated TCR beta chains appeared HLA-restricted in a later analysis. Only CMV serostatus was available as immune exposure information.

As concerns this clone: The antigen is undetermined.

The CDR3 is 12 amino acids. With 4 bases clipped from V and 4 bases from J, the junction kept 3 bases outside the gene matches. The germline gives CDR1 SQVTM, CDR2 ANQGSEA. 60 Vbeta and 13 Jbeta primers were used in PCR. The assay was immunoSEQ multiplex PCR, and TCRdb's table has in-frame clones only and misses some. This sample has about 160,000 clones; 82% occur once, and the top ten carry around 0.97%. Sequencing was done on a sample of PBMCs. The chain couples TRBV29-1 to TRBJ1-2, with 7 bases matching TRBD1. The source is a girl aged 2 to 10 in good health and CMV-seropositive. CDR3 amino acids: CSVGSGGYGYTF. The CDR3 nucleotides are TGCAGCGTTGGATCAGGGGGCTATGGCTACACCTTC.